The 29 T cell receptor beta chains given below trace back to one sample, sequenced in a study of early stage breast cancer tumors. Method: immunoSEQ multiplex PCR; TCRdb's copy keeps in-frame clones and lacks some. The sample lists some 15,000 clones, over 60% occurring once. The sample comprised normal breast tissue next to the tumor. The source is a person aged 50 to 59 with breast cancer.

The chain carries TRBV28 and TRBJ2-1; 7 positions match TRBD1. The ends lost 3 bases at V and 4 bases at J; junction bases unmatched: 3. Germline-derived CDR1 and CDR2 are MDHEN and SYDVKM. The CDR3 totals 14 residues. The CDR3 loop is CASSFGTAYNEQFF. The CDR3 bases are TGTGCCAGCAGTTTTGGGACAGCTTACAATGAGCAGTTCTTC.

The chain carries TRBV23-1 and TRBJ1-2, with a possible D match to TRBD1 (6 bases). TRBV23-1 is reported as an ORF; its role is uncertain. This CDR3 has 14 residues. Trimming stripped 7 bases from V and 8 bases from J, with 20 bases between. CDR3: CASTPRSGAFGYTF. Written as DNA, the CDR3 is TGCGCCAGCACCCCTCGGTCGGGGGCGTTCGGCTACACCTTC.

The rearrangement joins TRBV2 to TRBJ2-5, with 7 positions matching TRBD1. Germline assignment: CDR1 SNHLY and CDR2 FYNNEI. With V trimmed by 6 bases and J by 4 bases, 26 bases remained unmatched. This CDR3 has 20 amino acids. CDR3 DNA sequence: TGTGCCAGCAGACGCCTGAACAGGGGTACCCCCCCTGGAACACCAGAGACCCAGTACTTC. Its translation: CASRRLNRGTPPGTPETQYF.

The chain joins TRBV7-2 to TRBJ1-1; 7 bases are a match to TRBD1. CDR1 SGHTA and CDR2 FQGNSA come from the germline V gene. V dropped 3 bases and J dropped 1; count of bases not matched to a gene: 2. CDR3 length: 14 residues. In DNA, the CDR3 is TGTGCCAGCAGCTTGGGGACAGAGAACACTGAAGCTTTCTTT. Its translation: CASSLGTENTEAFF.

The rearrangement uses TRBV4-3 and TRBJ2-7; possible D gene TRBD1, 6 bases. Trimming pared 0 bases from V and 5 bases from J, leaving 20 bases between. Germline V gene sequence: CDR1 LGHNA, CDR2 YSLEER. This CDR3 is built from 17 residues. Here the CDR3 DNA reads TGCGCCAGCAGCCAAGAAGATTCCTGGGGGCGCATCCACGAGCAGTACTTC. It specifies CASSQEDSWGRIHEQYF.

The rearrangement joins TRBV6-6 to TRBJ2-1; 11 bases line up with TRBD2. This CDR3 contains 14 residues. The junction had 4 bases not matched to a gene; V was cut back by 5 bases and J by 7 bases. Germline V gene data show CDR1 as MNHNY and CDR2 as SVGAGI (reference sequence). The chain's CDR3 is CASSPGTSGNEQFF. As DNA, the CDR3 is TGTGCCAGCAGTCCCGGGACTAGCGGTAATGAGCAGTTCTTC.

This clone came up a few times. This chain uses TRBV7-2 with TRBJ1-1; 8 nucleotides align to TRBD1. The CDR3 has 13 residues. Trimming removed 5 bases from V and 8 bases from J; junction bases left unmatched: 7. CDR1 SGHTA and CDR2 FQGNSA come from the germline V gene. CDR3: CASSLNSGGEAFF. The CDR3 DNA is TGTGCCAGCAGCCTTAACTCAGGGGGCGAAGCTTTCTTT.

The chain employs TRBV5-1 and TRBJ2-5; D is uncertain. The CDR3 runs 17 residues. The germline V and J ends were trimmed by 4 bases and 2 bases, with 21 bases remaining between them. Germline-derived CDR1 and CDR2 are SGHRS and YFSETQ. DNA of the CDR3: TGCGCCAGCAGCCCCCTGCCTGTTGATACCCCTCAAGAGACCCAGTACTTC. Translated: CASSPLPVDTPQETQYF. The variable domain in full, with the rest retrieved from reference TRBV5-1 and TRBJ2-5, is KAGVTQTPRYLIKTRGQQVTLSCSPISGHRSVSWYQQTPGQGLQFLFEYFSETQRNKGNFPGRFSGRQFSNSRSEMNVSTLELGDSALYLCASSPLPVDTPQETQYFGPGTRLLVL.

On this clone: One end of the junction fails to match germline, which may point to a read error. This chain links TRBV7-9 with TRBJ1-5; TRBD1 matches at 7 bases. The CDR3 spans 15 residues. Germline V gene data show CDR1 as SEHNR and CDR2 as FQNEAQ (reference sequence). CDR3 region: CVSEAGTASNQPQHF. DNA of the CDR3: TGTGTCAGCGAGGCCGGGACAGCTAGCAATCAGCCCCAGCATTTT.

This clone was seen a few times. The chain combines TRBV6-1 with TRBJ2-4; D not certain. The CDR3 is 13 amino acids. With 2 bases removed from V and 6 bases from J, the gap between germline ends came to 8 bases. Germline V gives CDR1 MNHNS, CDR2 SASEGT. This chain's CDR3 is CASSEQQINIQYF. CDR3 coding DNA: TGTGCCAGCAGTGAACAGCAGATAAACATTCAGTACTTC.

This clone was detected a few times. The gene calls are TRBV19 and TRBJ1-1; TRBD1 agrees at 8 bases. This CDR3 contains 13 residues. CDR1 is LNHDA and CDR2 is SQIVND in the germline V gene (reference sequence). J gave up 4 bases and V 6 bases, and 4 bases lay outside the gene matches. In DNA form, the CDR3 reads TGTGCCAGTAGGCGCACAGGGGGCACTGAAGCTTTCTTT. It yields the protein CASRRTGGTEAFF.

This rearrangement joins TRBV5-6 to TRBJ1-2; tentative D call: TRBD1 (5 bases). The CDR3 sequence is 15 residues long. Trimming stripped 1 base from V and 7 bases from J, with 17 bases between. Germline CDR1 and CDR2: SGHDT and YYEEEE. The CDR3 reads CASSLTGAGSGGYTF. The CDR3 DNA is TGTGCCAGCAGCTTGACCGGGGCAGGGTCGGGTGGCTACACCTTC.

The chain uses TRBV18 and TRBJ1-3, with a weak D call TRBD1 (6 bases). This CDR3 is built from 15 residues. Germline V lookup: CDR1 KGHSH, CDR2 LQKENI. V was clipped by 3 bases and J by 5 bases, with 14 bases between them. The CDR3 protein is CASSPQSGERNTIYF. The CDR3 nucleotides are TGTGCCAGCTCACCTCAGTCAGGGGAGAGAAACACCATATATTTT.

This clone occurred a few times. The J gene is TRBJ1-5, the V gene TRBV10-3; D is uncertain. CDR1 and CDR2 from the germline V gene are ENHRY and SYGVKD. V lost 6 bases and J 2 bases, leaving 8 bases between the germline ends. This CDR3 region has 13 residues. CDR3 in amino acids: CAIRAVGNQPQHF. Written as DNA, the CDR3 is TGTGCCATCAGGGCGGTCGGCAATCAGCCCCAGCATTTT.

The CDR3 DNA reads as TGTGCCAGCAGTCGAACCAGGGACACTGAAGCTTTCTTT. It encodes CASSRTRDTEAFF. The chain joins TRBV6-4 to TRBJ1-1, with D possibly TRBD1 on 5 matching bases. This CDR3 region has 13 residues. The V gene lost 5 bases and the J gene lost 3 bases, with 10 bases spanning the gap. Germline assignment: CDR1 MRHNA and CDR2 SNTAGT.

The CDR3 coding sequence is TGTGCCAGCAGTGAATTGCGGGGAGGGGGACAGGCCCTGGGCTACACCTTC. This encodes CASSELRGGGQALGYTF. The V call is TRBV6-1, the J call TRBJ1-2; TRBD1 matches at 8 bases. The junction had 16 bases not matched to a gene; V was cut back by 2 bases and J by 8 bases. Germline CDR1 and CDR2: MNHNS and SASEGT. CDR3 size: 17 residues.

This sequence joins TRBV14 and TRBJ2-2; 12 bases agree with TRBD2. J lost 6 bases, V lost 4 bases, and 6 bases had no gene match. The CDR3 consists of 16 residues. Germline loops: CDR1 SGHDN, CDR2 FVKESK. The CDR3 DNA reads TGTGCCAGCAGCCTTAGACTAGCGGGAGAGGCCGGGGAGCTGTTTTTT. Translated: CASSLRLAGEAGELFF.

Only one count was recorded for this clone. V is TRBV7-2 and J is TRBJ2-4, with 9 bases lining up with TRBD2. V was clipped by 3 bases and J by 14 bases; unmatched bases: 5. The germline V gene has CDR1 SGHTA and CDR2 FQGNSA. The CDR3 totals 12 residues. The CDR3 is CASSFLLAGKYF. The CDR3 DNA reads TGTGCCAGCAGCTTCCTGCTAGCGGGGAAGTACTTC.

The V and J genes are TRBV10-3 and TRBJ2-2; D possibly matches TRBD1 or TRBD2 (5 bases each). V lost 3 bases to trimming and J lost 1 base, with 9 bases between them. The CDR3 sequence is 15 residues long. Germline-derived CDR1 and CDR2 are ENHRY and SYGVKD. The chain's CDR3 is CAISEFGGNTGELFF. DNA for the CDR3: TGTGCCATCAGTGAATTTGGGGGGAACACCGGGGAGCTGTTTTTT.

The table lists this clone with a count of one. A junction end diverges from the germline sequence, so it may reflect a read error. The chain couples TRBV7-7 to TRBJ2-1; 13 bases align to TRBD2. Germline-derived CDR1 and CDR2 are SSHAT and FNYEAQ (reference sequence). This CDR3 contains 14 residues. CDR3 nucleotides: TGTGCTAGCAGCGAAGGACTAGCGGGGGCTGAGCAGTTCTTC. Protein sequence: CASSEGLAGAEQFF. The full variable domain, in which reference TRBV7-7 and TRBJ2-1 provide the parts outside the CDR3, is GAGVSQSPRYKVTKRGQDVTLRCDPISSHATLYWYQQALGQGPEFLTYFNYEAQPDKSGLPSDRFSAERPEGSISTLTIQRTEQRDSAMYRCASSEGLAGAEQFFGPGTRLTVL.

V and J are TRBV18 and TRBJ2-3, with 8 bases matching TRBD1. CDR3 length: 17 amino acids. With 6 bases clipped from V and 0 bases from J, the junction kept 11 bases outside the gene matches. Germline CDR1 KGHSH, CDR2 LQKENI. CDR3 coding DNA: TGTGCCAGCTCCCCAACCCGGACAGGGTCTAGCACAGATACGCAGTATTTT. Its protein product is CASSPTRTGSSTDTQYF.

The J gene is TRBJ2-7, the V gene TRBV28; 7 bases fit TRBD1. CDR3 size: 13 residues. Germline assignment: CDR1 MDHEN and CDR2 SYDVKM. The trim removed 3 bases at V and 3 bases at J, leaving 2 bases unmatched. The CDR3 DNA sequence: TGTGCCAGCAGTTTCGGGACAGACTACGAGCAGTACTTC. It specifies CASSFGTDYEQYF.

The chain couples TRBV2 to TRBJ1-6; no clear D. Trimming pared 6 bases from V and 5 bases from J, leaving 5 bases between. There are 12 residues in the CDR3. Looked up from germline, CDR1 is SNHLY and CDR2 is FYNNEI. As DNA, the CDR3 is TGTGCCAGCAGCGAAAATAATTCACCCCTCCACTTT. Translating gives CASSENNSPLHF.

The rearrangement uses TRBV7-9 and TRBJ2-7; a possible D gene is TRBD2 (5 bases). This CDR3 comprises 14 residues. The germline V gene encodes CDR1 SEHNR and CDR2 FQNEAQ (reference sequence). Trimming took 3 bases from V and 6 from J, leaving 15 bases between them. CDR3 residues: CASSLNGESSEQYF. CDR3 nucleotide sequence: TGTGCCAGCAGCTTGAACGGGGAAAGCTCCGAGCAGTACTTC. The whole variable domain, filled in from reference TRBV7-9 and TRBJ2-7, reads DTGVSQNPRHKITKRGQNVTFRCDPISEHNRLYWYRQTLGQGPEFLTYFQNEAQLEKSRLLSDRFSAERPKGSFSTLEIQRTEQGDSAMYLCASSLNGESSEQYFGPGTRLTVT.

The J gene is TRBJ2-5, the V gene TRBV11-2; 12 nucleotides match TRBD2. With V trimmed by 3 bases and J by 4 bases, 9 bases remained unmatched. CDR1 is SGHAT and CDR2 is FQNNGV in the germline V gene. This CDR3 spans 17 amino acids. In DNA, the CDR3 is TGTGCCAGCAGCTTTGGGTCTAGCGGGGGGGCCATAGAGACCCAGTACTTC. Translated, it gives CASSFGSSGGAIETQYF.

Here the CDR3 reads CASSEGGWNYGYTF. The CDR3 DNA is TGTGCCAGCAGTGAAGGGGGCTGGAACTATGGCTACACCTTC. The chain uses TRBV6-1 and TRBJ1-2, with a possible D match to TRBD1 (5 bases). CDR1 is MNHNS and CDR2 is SASEGT in the germline V gene. Trimming pared 1 base from V and 2 bases from J, leaving 8 bases between. CDR3 length: 14 amino acids.

The J gene is TRBJ1-1, the V gene TRBV10-3; 9 bases map to TRBD1. V trimming: 2 bases; J trimming: 5 bases; junction bases outside the gene matches: 6. Germline V gene sequence: CDR1 ENHRY, CDR2 SYGVKD. This CDR3 has 15 residues. The CDR3 loop is CAISEDYRGRTEAFF. CDR3 DNA sequence: TGTGCCATCAGTGAGGACTACAGGGGGCGGACTGAAGCTTTCTTT.

This clone showed up just a few times. The J gene is TRBJ1-6, the V gene TRBV7-2; 7 positions match TRBD1. The germline V gene encodes CDR1 SGHTA and CDR2 FQGNSA. This CDR3 region has 15 residues. Trimming took 4 bases from V and 5 from J; bases not matched to a gene: 5. The CDR3 nucleotides read TGTGCCAGCAGCTATCAGGGGGGCCATAATTCACCCCTCCACTTT. As protein: CASSYQGGHNSPLHF.

V gene TRBV27 combines with J gene TRBJ2-2; 11 nucleotides agree with TRBD2. CDR3 length: 18 amino acids. V lost 5 bases, J lost 4 bases, and 12 bases stayed unmatched. Germline V gives CDR1 MNHEY, CDR2 SMNVEV (reference sequence). CDR3 sequence: CASSLHSGRAVGTGELFF. The CDR3 DNA reads TGTGCCAGCAGTCTGCATAGCGGGAGGGCCGTGGGCACCGGGGAGCTGTTTTTT.